In this sample, the clone carrying this T cell receptor beta chain turned up once. There were likely unrecorded immune exposures, though donors were nominally healthy when sampled. The entry originates in a study of cytomegalovirus exposure and HLA in healthy donors. PCR used 60 Vbeta primers and 13 Jbeta primers. Sequencing used immunoSEQ multiplex PCR; TCRdb keeps in-frame clones, though not all of them. Among tens of thousands of clones listed, 70% to 80% were seen once. Germline V gives CDR1 SEHNR, CDR2 FQNEAQ (reference sequence). Losses at the gene ends were 5 bases for V and 8 bases for J; bases not matched to a gene: 9. The CDR3 loop spans 14 amino acids.

V is TRBV7-9 and J is TRBJ1-2, with 9 bases aligning to TRBD1. This receptor was taken from a woman aged 55 to 70 in good health and CMV-seropositive. Sequencing used PBMCs. The CDR3 is CASSLTQGAEGYTF. The CDR3 bases are TGTGCCAGCAGCCTCACACAGGGGGCGGAAGGCTACACCTTC.